Listed below are T cell receptor beta chains from one sample, sequenced in a study of molecular identifiers for immune sequencing clone quantification. TCRdb ran MiXCR on the PCR reads and lists one entry per CDR3 protein. This repertoire shows approximately 97,000 distinct CDR3 sequences, roughly 26% found once; its top ten account for about 0.94%. Sequencing input: naive CD8+ T cells from blood, with Jurkat cell RNA spiked in. The receptors stem from a human donor in good health. Some libraries in this study had Jurkat cell RNA spiked in. Each CDR3 is given with its conserved first and last residue. Fields, in order: J gene, D gene, clone size, V gene, CDR3 length, CDR3 protein, CDR3 DNA. A D gene is named only where the DNA matches it firmly. Some rows have no size entry. The others give once, few or many, or a class for an expanded clone.

TRBJ1-1 . many TRBV4-1 14 CASSQVVGNTEAFF TGCGCCAGCAGCCAAGTGGTAGGAAACACTGAAGCTTTCTTT
TRBJ2-2 . many TRBV30 14 CAWSVVPVAGELFF TGTGCCTGGAGTGTAGTCCCGGTGGCCGGGGAGCTGTTTTTT
TRBJ2-1 . many TRBV29-1 12 CSVELLGNEQFF TGCAGCGTTGAGTTACTGGGCAATGAGCAGTTCTTC
TRBJ1-2 . . TRBV7-9 14 CASSLSTASWGYTF TGTGCCAGCAGCTTATCGACTGCGTCTTGGGGCTACACCTTC
TRBJ2-5 . many TRBV7-6 13 CATRETYQETQYF TGTGCCACCCGGGAGACGTACCAAGAGACCCAGTACTTC
TRBJ2-4 . . TRBV19 16 CASSIGGGLAKNTQYF TGTGCCAGTAGTATAGGCGGAGGGCTAGCCAAAAACACTCAGTACTTC
TRBJ2-1 . many TRBV4-3 16 CASSQERGSSYNEQFF TGCGCCAGCAGCCAAGAAAGAGGGTCGTCCTACAATGAGCAGTTCTTC
TRBJ2-5 . many TRBV12-5 15 CASGFAGLKVETQYF TGTGCTAGTGGTTTCGCGGGACTCAAAGTAGAGACCCAGTACTTC
TRBJ2-5 . . TRBV5-6 13 CASSLASGETQYF TGTGCCAGCAGCTTGGCCTCGGGGGAGACCCAGTACTTC
TRBJ2-7 . many TRBV4-3 14 CASSPGAHSYEQYF TGCGCCAGCAGCCCCGGGGCTCACAGCTACGAGCAGTACTTC
TRBJ2-7 TRBD1 . TRBV4-3 16 CASSQVGRTGIYEQYF TGCGCCAGCAGCCAAGTGGGGCGGACAGGGATCTACGAGCAGTACTTC
TRBJ2-1 TRBD2 many TRBV9 14 CASSLTSGRDEQFF TGTGCCAGCAGCCTCACTAGCGGGAGGGATGAGCAGTTCTTC
TRBJ2-5 . many TRBV13 13 CASSLGGLETQYF TGTGCCAGCAGCTTAGGGGGTCTCGAGACCCAGTACTTC
TRBJ1-2 TRBD1 . TRBV23-1 14 CASSRAGQDYGYTF TGCGCCAGCAGTCGAGCGGGACAGGACTATGGCTACACCTTC
TRBJ1-1 . many TRBV5-1 13 CASSFGENTEAFF TGCGCCAGCAGCTTTGGGGAGAACACTGAAGCTTTCTTT
TRBJ1-1 . many TRBV20-1 13 CSAPTGSRTEAFF TGCAGTGCTCCGACAGGCTCTAGAACTGAAGCTTTCTTT
TRBJ2-3 . . TRBV11-2 13 CASSFEVRDTQYF TGTGCCAGCAGCTTTGAAGTGCGGGATACGCAGTATTTT
TRBJ2-2 . many TRBV12-3/TRBV12-4 15 CASSFSDTNTGELFF TGTGCCAGCAGTTTCTCAGACACGAACACCGGGGAGCTGTTTTTT
TRBJ2-7 TRBD2 many TRBV6-5 15 CASSYSREGRYEQYF TGTGCCAGCAGTTACTCGCGGGAGGGCCGATACGAGCAGTACTTC
TRBJ2-7 . . TRBV5-3 16 CASSSLAAGPSYEQYF TGTGCCAGCAGCTCCTTGGCTGCGGGACCATCCTACGAGCAGTACTTC
TRBJ2-7 TRBD1 many TRBV20-1 14 CSARGQGDFWEQYF TGCAGTGCTAGGGGACAGGGGGATTTTTGGGAGCAGTACTTC
TRBJ2-5 . few TRBV11-2 16 CASSFLEVRGEETQYF TGTGCCAGCAGCTTCTTGGAGGTCAGGGGGGAAGAGACCCAGTACTTC
TRBJ2-1 . . TRBV7-6 15 CASSLEAQGHNEQFF TGTGCCAGCAGCTTAGAGGCCCAGGGGCACAATGAGCAGTTCTTC
TRBJ2-7 TRBD1 once TRBV10-3 13 CAIRGQGSYEQCF TGTGCCATCAGGGGACAGGGCTCCTACGAGCAGTGCTTC
TRBJ2-1 . few TRBV27 13 CASSPPGYNEQFF TGTGCCAGCAGTCCCCCGGGCTACAATGAGCAGTTCTTC
TRBJ2-7 . many TRBV11-2 11 CASSLGRVTIF TGTGCCAGCAGCTTAGGACGCGTAACCATCTTC
TRBJ2-5 TRBD2 few TRBV6-2/TRBV6-3 17 CASSSPPGGGASETQYF TGTGCCAGCAGTTCTCCTCCGGGCGGGGGGGCCAGTGAGACCCAGTACTTC
TRBJ2-7 . once TRBV4-3 14 CARSPTRGEYEQYF TGCGCCCGCAGCCCAACTCGCGGGGAATACGAACAGTACTTC
TRBJ2-1 . many TRBV7-6 17 CASSIMPQDRSYNEQFF TGTGCCAGCAGCATTATGCCCCAGGACCGCTCCTACAATGAGCAGTTCTTC
TRBJ1-5 TRBD1 . TRBV16 21 CASSRGPKTTGGEWSNQPQHF TGTGCCAGCAGCCGAGGCCCAAAAACTACAGGGGGCGAATGGAGCAATCAGCCCCAGCATTTT
TRBJ2-3 TRBD2 many TRBV7-3 14 CASSSLAGEDTQYF TGTGCCAGCAGCTCACTAGCGGGAGAGGATACGCAGTATTTT
TRBJ2-7 TRBD1 . TRBV11-2 15 CASSFRAGGSYEQYF TGTGCCAGCAGCTTTCGAGCAGGGGGCAGTTACGAGCAGTACTTC
TRBJ2-3 . many TRBV7-8 15 CASSLVGQHTDTQYF TGTGCCAGCAGCTTAGTTGGGCAGCACACAGATACGCAGTATTTT
TRBJ2-7 . many TRBV29-1 12 CSVEEQAGEQYF TGCAGCGTTGAAGAACAGGCCGGGGAGCAGTACTTC
TRBJ2-3 . once TRBV3-1 16 CARSREEVGRPDTQYF TGTGCCCGCAGCCGCGAGGAGGTCGGCCGCCCGGATACGCAGTATTTT
TRBJ2-3 TRBD2 . TRBV20-1 15 CSARFSGRSTDTQYF TGCAGTGCTAGATTTAGCGGGAGGTCCACAGATACGCAGTATTTT
TRBJ2-7 . many TRBV12-3/TRBV12-4 16 CASSPVMTGRAYEQYF TGTGCCAGCAGCCCTGTTATGACAGGGAGGGCCTACGAGCAGTACTTC
TRBJ2-7 . . TRBV30 13 CAWTPPDPYEQYF TGTGCCTGGACCCCGCCAGACCCTTACGAGCAGTACTTC
TRBJ2-7 . many TRBV6-5 13 CASSYGPGTEQYF TGTGCCAGCAGTTACGGTCCAGGCACGGAGCAGTACTTC
TRBJ2-1 TRBD2 many TRBV7-9 17 CASSSNQRGALHNEQFF TGTGCCAGCAGCTCCAACCAGCGGGGGGCCCTACACAATGAGCAGTTCTTC
TRBJ2-7 . . TRBV20-1 15 CSARDPLKGIYEPYF TGCAGTGCTAGAGATCCACTCAAGGGGATCTACGAGCCGTACTTC
TRBJ2-2 . many TRBV7-3 14 CASSFGGITGELFF TGTGCCAGCAGCTTCGGCGGAATCACCGGGGAGCTGTTTTTT
TRBJ1-1 . . TRBV11-2 15 CASSLGTHTAPEAFF TGTGCCAGCAGCTTAGGGACCCATACGGCCCCTGAAGCTTTCTTT
TRBJ2-7 TRBD1 . TRBV7-9 16 CASSLSGTGVPYEQYF TGTGCCAGCAGCCTTAGCGGGACAGGGGTACCCTACGAGCAGTACTTC
TRBJ2-7 TRBD1 many TRBV5-1 14 CASSYDRGPYEQYF TGCGCCAGCAGCTACGACAGGGGTCCCTACGAGCAGTACTTC
TRBJ1-2 . few TRBV5-3 14 CASSSLVDAYGYTF TGTGCCAGCAGCTCTTTGGTGGATGCCTATGGCTACACCTTC
TRBJ2-7 . . TRBV29-1 13 CRVRGRDMYAQYF TGCCGCGTCAGGGGTAGGGATATGTACGCGCAGTACTTC
TRBJ2-5 . many TRBV28 13 CASSEGGLETQYF TGTGCCAGCAGTGAGGGGGGGCTGGAGACCCAGTACTTC
TRBJ2-1 TRBD2 many TRBV19 16 CASTQVAGGGYNEQFF TGTGCCAGTACCCAGGTAGCGGGGGGAGGCTACAATGAGCAGTTCTTC